This T cell receptor beta chain emerged from a study of beta chain features in type 1 diabetes. Study-wide context: Cell yields, gender and age were comparable in patients and healthy donors. All samples combined gave roughly 100,000,000 sorted cells for examination.

Each of the sorted populations had a purity greater than 95%. This clone was observed a handful of times. CDR1 GTSNPN and CDR2 SVGIG come from the germline V gene (reference sequence). Trimming removed 5 bases from V and 5 bases from J, with 10 bases in between. The CDR3 sequence is 11 residues long. Expressed TCRB transcripts were sequenced because the isolated RNA had all been reverse transcribed beforehand. Generated by immunoSEQ multiplex PCR, the TCRdb table keeps only in-frame clones and is missing some. The sample has 600,000 to 650,000 clones, 15% to 18% seen once. The chain links TRBV30 to TRBJ2-7; D tentatively reads TRBD1 or TRBD2 (5 bases each). The sequence was obtained from a man aged 18 to 29 in good health. Sequencing used naive CD4+ T cells from blood. The CDR3 is CAWARDHEQYF. The CDR3 DNA follows: TGTGCCTGGGCTAGGGACCACGAGCAGTACTTC.